This T cell receptor (beta chain) is from a study of early T cells in non-severe SARS-CoV-2 infection. Background on the study: Chains from this unsorted whole-blood bulk RNA could not be paired.

This CDR3 contains 16 residues. V was pared by 3 bases and J by 3 bases, with 6 bases of the junction left unmatched. Germline V gene data show CDR1 as MNHEY and CDR2 as SVGAGI. The protocol attached unique molecular identifiers to individual cDNA molecules. TCRdb re-called the 5' RACE reads through MiXCR, storing one row per CDR3 protein. Found here are 26,000 or so distinct CDR3 sequences, around 5.1% of them singletons; the top ten hold 2% to 3%. The TCR was taken from an adult who was a healthcare worker with PCR-confirmed SARS-CoV-2 infection or an uninfected control (not recorded which). This sequence joins TRBV6-5 and TRBJ1-3; TRBD1 matches at 9 bases. Specimen: whole blood. The CDR3 DNA sequence: TGTGCCAGCAGTTATTTAGGGACAGGGATTGGAAACACCATATATTTT. Protein sequence: CASSYLGTGIGNTIYF.